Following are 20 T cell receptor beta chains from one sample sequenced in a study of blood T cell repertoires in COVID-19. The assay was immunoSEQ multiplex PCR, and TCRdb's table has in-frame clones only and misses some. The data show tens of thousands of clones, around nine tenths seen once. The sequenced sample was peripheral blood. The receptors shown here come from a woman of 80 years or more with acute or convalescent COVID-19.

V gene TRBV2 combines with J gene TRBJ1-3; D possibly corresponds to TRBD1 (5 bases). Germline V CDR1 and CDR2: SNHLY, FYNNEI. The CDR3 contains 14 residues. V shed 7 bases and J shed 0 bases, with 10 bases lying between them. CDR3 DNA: TGTGCCAGCACCGGGGGGACCTCTGGAAACACCATATATTTT. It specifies CASTGGTSGNTIYF.

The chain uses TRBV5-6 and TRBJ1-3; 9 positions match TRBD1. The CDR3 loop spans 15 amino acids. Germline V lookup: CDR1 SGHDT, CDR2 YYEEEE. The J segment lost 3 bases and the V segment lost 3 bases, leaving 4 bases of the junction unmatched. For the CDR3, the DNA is TGTGCCAGCAGCTGGCGGACAGGGGTTGGAAACACCATATATTTT. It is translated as CASSWRTGVGNTIYF.

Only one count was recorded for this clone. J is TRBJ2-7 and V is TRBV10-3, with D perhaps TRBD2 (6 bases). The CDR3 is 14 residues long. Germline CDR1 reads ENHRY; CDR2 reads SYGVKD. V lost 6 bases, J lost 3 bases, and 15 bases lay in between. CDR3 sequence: CAISSGTRSYEQYF. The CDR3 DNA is TGTGCCATCAGCTCCGGGACTCGTAGCTACGAGCAGTACTTC.

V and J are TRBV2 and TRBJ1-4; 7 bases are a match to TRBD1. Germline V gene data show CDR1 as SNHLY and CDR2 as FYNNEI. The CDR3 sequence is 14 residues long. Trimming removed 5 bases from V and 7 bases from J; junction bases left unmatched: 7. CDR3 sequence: CASSLTGMGEKLFF. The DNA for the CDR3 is TGTGCCAGCAGTTTGACAGGGATGGGTGAAAAACTGTTTTTT.

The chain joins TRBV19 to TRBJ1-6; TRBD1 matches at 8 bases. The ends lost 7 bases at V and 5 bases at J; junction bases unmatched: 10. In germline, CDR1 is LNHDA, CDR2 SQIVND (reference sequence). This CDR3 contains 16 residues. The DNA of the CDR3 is TGTGCCAGTACCGGACAGGGAAGGACCCATAATTCACCCCTCCACTTT. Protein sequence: CASTGQGRTHNSPLHF.

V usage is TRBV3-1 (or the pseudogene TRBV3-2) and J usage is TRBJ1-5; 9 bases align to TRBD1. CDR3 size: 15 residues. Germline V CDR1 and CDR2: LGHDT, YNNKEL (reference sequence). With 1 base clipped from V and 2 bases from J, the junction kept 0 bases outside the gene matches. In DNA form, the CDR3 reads TGTGCCAGCAGCCAAGGGACAGGGGGCAATCAGCCCCAGCATTTT. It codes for CASSQGTGGNQPQHF.

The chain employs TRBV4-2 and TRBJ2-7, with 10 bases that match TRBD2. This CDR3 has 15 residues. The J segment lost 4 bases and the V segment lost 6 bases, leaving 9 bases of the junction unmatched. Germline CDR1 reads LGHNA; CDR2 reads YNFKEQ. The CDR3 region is CASSLSGGSSYEQYF. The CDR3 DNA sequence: TGTGCCAGCAGTCTTAGCGGGGGGTCGTCATACGAGCAGTACTTC.

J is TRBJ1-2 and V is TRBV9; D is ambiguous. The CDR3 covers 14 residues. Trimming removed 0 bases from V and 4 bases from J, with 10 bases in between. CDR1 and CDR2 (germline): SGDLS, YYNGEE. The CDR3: CASSVGSGLYGYTF. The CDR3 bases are TGTGCCAGCAGCGTAGGGTCAGGTCTCTATGGCTACACCTTC.

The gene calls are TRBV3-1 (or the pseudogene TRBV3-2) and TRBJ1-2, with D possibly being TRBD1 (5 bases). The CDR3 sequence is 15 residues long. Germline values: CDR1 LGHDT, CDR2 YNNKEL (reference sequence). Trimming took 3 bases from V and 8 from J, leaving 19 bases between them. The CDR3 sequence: CASSHRAGEGQGYTF. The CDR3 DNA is TGTGCCAGCAGCCACCGAGCGGGGGAGGGTCAGGGCTACACCTTC.

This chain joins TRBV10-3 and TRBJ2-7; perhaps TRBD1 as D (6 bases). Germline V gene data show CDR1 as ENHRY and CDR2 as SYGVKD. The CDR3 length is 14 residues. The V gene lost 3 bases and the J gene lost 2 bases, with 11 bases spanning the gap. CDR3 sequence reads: CAISEKGHTYEQYF. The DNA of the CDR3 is TGTGCCATCAGTGAAAAGGGACATACCTACGAGCAGTACTTC.

Here the CDR3 reads CASSASGPETQYF. The CDR3 nucleotides are TGTGCCAGCAGTGCCTCAGGGCCAGAGACCCAGTACTTC. The chain joins TRBV2 to TRBJ2-5; tentative D call: TRBD1 (5 bases). The CDR3 is made up of 13 amino acids. The V gene's germline CDR1 is SNHLY and CDR2 FYNNEI. Between the trimmed V and J ends, which lost 4 bases and 4 bases, there was a span of 10 bases. Supplemented by reference TRBV2 and TRBJ2-5, the full variable domain reads EPEVTQTPSHQVTQMGQEVILRCVPISNHLYFYWYRQILGQKVEFLVSFYNNEISEKSEIFDDQFSVERPDGSNFTLKIRSTKLEDSAMYFCASSASGPETQYFGPGTRLLVL.

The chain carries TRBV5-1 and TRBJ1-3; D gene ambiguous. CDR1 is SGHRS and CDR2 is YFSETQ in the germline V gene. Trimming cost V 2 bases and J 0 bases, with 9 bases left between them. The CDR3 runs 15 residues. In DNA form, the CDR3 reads TGCGCCAGCAGCTTATCCGTCAGCTCTGGAAACACCATATATTTT. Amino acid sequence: CASSLSVSSGNTIYF.

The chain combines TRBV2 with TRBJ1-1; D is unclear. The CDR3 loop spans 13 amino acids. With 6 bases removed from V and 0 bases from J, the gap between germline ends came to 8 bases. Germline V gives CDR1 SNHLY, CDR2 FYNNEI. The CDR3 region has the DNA TGTGCCAGCAGGCGGGAGATGAACACTGAAGCTTTCTTT. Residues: CASRREMNTEAFF.

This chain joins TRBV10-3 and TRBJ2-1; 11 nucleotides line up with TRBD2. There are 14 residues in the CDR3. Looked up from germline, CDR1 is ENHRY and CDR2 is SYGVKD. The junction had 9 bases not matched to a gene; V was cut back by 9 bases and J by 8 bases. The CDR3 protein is CAIGGTSGGDEQFF. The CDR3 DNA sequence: TGTGCCATAGGGGGGACTAGCGGTGGGGATGAGCAGTTCTTC.

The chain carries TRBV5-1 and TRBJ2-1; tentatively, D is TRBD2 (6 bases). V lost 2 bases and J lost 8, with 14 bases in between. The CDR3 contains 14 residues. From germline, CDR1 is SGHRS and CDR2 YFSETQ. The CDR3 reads CASSLPGGADEQFF. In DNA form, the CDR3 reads TGCGCCAGCAGCTTACCTGGCGGGGCGGATGAGCAGTTCTTC.

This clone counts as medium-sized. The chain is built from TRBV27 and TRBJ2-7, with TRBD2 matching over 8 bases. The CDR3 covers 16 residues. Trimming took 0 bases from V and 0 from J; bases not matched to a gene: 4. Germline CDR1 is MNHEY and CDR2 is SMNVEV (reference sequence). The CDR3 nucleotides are TGTGCCAGCAGTTTATCTTCGCGGGGGGCCTCCTACGAGCAGTACTTC. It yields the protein CASSLSSRGASYEQYF.

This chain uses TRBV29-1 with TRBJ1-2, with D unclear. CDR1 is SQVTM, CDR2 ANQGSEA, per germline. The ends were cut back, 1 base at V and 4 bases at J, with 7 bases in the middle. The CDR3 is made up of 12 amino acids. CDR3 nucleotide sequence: TGCAGCGTTGAAGTTAGTAGCTATGGCTACACCTTC. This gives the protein CSVEVSSYGYTF.

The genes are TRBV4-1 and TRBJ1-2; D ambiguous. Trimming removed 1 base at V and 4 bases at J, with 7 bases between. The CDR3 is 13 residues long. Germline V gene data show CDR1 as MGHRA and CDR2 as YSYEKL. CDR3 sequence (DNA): TGCGCCAGCAGCCAAGTGCGGGGCTATGGCTACACCTTC. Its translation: CASSQVRGYGYTF.

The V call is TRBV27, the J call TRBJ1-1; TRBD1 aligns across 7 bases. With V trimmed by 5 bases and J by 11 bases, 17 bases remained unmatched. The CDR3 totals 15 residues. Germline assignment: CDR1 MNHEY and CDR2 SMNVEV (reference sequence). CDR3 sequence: CASSGKTGAYYGAFF. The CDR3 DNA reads TGTGCCAGCAGTGGGAAAACAGGGGCATACTACGGGGCTTTCTTT.

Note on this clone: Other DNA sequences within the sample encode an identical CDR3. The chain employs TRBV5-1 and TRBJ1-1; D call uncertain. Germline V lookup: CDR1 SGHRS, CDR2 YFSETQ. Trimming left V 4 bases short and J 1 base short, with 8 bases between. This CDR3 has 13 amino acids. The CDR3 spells CASSPAGNTEAFF. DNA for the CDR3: TGCGCCAGCAGCCCGGCGGGGAACACTGAAGCTTTCTTT.